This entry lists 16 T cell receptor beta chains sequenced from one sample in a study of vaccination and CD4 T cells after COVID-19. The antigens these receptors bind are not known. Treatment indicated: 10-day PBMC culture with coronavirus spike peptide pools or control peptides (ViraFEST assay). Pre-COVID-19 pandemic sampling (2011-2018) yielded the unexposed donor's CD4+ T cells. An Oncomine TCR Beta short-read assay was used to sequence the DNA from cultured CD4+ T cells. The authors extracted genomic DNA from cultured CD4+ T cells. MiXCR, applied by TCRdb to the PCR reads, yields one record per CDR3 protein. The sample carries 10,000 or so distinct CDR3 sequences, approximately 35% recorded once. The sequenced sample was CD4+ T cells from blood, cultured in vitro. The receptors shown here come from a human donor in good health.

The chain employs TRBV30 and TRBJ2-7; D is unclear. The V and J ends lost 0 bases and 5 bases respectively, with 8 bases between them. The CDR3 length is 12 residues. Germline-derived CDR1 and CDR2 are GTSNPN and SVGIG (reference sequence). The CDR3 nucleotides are TGTGCCTGGAGTGTACTGGGTCACGAGCAGTACTTC. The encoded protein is CAWSVLGHEQYF.

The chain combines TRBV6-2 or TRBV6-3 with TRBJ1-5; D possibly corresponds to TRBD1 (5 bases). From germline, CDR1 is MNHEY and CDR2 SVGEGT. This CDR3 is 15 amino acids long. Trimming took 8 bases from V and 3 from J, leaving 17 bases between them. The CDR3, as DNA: TGTGCCAGCCGAGGAGTACAGGCTTCCAATCAGCCCCAGCATTTT. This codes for CASRGVQASNQPQHF.

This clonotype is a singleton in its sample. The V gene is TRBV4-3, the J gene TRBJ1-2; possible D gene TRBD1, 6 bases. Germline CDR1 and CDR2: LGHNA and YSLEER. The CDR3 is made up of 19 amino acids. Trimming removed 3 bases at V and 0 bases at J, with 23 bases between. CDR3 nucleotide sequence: TGCGCCAGCAGCCAGGACACTGTCGGGACACGACCGACTAACTATGGCTACACCTTC. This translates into CASSQDTVGTRPTNYGYTF.

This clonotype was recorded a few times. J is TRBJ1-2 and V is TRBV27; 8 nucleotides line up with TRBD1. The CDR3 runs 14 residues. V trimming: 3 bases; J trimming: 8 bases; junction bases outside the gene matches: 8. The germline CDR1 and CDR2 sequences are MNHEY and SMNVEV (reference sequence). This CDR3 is CASSFPGGAGGYTF. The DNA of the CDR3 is TGTGCCAGCAGTTTCCCAGGGGGCGCAGGGGGCTACACCTTC.

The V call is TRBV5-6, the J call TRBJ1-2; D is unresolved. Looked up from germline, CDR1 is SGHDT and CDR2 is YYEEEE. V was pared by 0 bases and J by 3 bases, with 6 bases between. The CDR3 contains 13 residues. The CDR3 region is CASSLASYYGYTF. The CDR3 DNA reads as TGTGCCAGCAGCTTGGCGTCATACTATGGCTACACCTTC. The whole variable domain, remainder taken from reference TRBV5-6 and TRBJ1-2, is DAGVTQSPTHLIKTRGQQVTLRCSPKSGHDTVSWYQQALGQGPQFIFQYYEEEERQRGNFPDRFSGHQFPNYSSELNVNALLLGDSALYLCASSLASYYGYTFGSGTRLTVV.

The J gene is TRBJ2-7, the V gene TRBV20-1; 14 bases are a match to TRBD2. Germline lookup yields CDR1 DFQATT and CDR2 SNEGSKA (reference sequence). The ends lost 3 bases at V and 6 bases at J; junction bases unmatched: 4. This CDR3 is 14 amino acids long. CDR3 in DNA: TGCAGTGCTAGGGGACTAGCGGGAGCCTTCGAGCAGTACTTC. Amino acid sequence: CSARGLAGAFEQYF.

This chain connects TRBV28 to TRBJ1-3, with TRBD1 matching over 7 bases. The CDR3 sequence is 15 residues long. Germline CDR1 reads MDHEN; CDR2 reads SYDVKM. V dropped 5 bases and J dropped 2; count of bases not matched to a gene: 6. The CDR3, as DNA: TGTGCCAGCAGTCCGACAGGGAATGCTGGAAACACCATATATTTT. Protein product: CASSPTGNAGNTIYF. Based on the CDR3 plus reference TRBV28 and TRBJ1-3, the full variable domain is DVKVTQSSRYLVKRTGEKVFLECVQDMDHENMFWYRQDPGLGLRLIYFSYDVKMKEKGDIPEGYSVSREKKERFSLILESASTNQTSMYLCASSPTGNAGNTIYFGEGSWLTVV.

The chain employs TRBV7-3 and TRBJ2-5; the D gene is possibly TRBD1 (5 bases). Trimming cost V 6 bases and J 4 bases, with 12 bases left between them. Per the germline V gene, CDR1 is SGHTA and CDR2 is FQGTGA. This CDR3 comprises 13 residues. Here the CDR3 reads CASSPGQGETQYF. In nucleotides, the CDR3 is TGTGCCAGCAGTCCAGGGCAAGGAGAGACCCAGTACTTC.

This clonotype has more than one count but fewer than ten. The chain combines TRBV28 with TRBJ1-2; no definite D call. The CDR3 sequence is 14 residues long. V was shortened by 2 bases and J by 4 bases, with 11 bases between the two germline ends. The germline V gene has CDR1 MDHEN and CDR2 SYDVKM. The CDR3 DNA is TGTGCCAGCAGTTTAAGTTTCACTATCTATGGCTACACCTTC. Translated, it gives CASSLSFTIYGYTF.

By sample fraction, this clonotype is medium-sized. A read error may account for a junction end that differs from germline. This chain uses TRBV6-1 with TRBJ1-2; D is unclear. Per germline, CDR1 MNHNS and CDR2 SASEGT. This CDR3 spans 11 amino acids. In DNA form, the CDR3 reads TGTGCCAGCAGAGAAGTGTCTGGCTACACCTTC. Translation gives CASREVSGYTF.

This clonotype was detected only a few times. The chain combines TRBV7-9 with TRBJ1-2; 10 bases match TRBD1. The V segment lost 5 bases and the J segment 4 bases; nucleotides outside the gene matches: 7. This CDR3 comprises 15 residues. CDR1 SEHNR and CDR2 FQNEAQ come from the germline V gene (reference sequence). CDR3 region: CASSAGTGEAYGYTF. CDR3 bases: TGTGCCAGCAGCGCCGGGACAGGGGAGGCCTATGGCTACACCTTC. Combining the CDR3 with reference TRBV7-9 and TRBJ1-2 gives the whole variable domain DTGVSQNPRHKITKRGQNVTFRCDPISEHNRLYWYRQTLGQGPEFLTYFQNEAQLEKSRLLSDRFSAERPKGSFSTLEIQRTEQGDSAMYLCASSAGTGEAYGYTFGSGTRLTVV.

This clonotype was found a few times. The CDR3 DNA reads as TGTGCCACCAGTGAGCCCGGGACAGCTGGCTACACCTTC. Amino acids: CATSEPGTAGYTF. The genes are TRBV24-1 and TRBJ1-2, with 7 positions matching TRBD1. CDR3 length equals 13 residues. V lost 4 bases to trimming and J lost 7 bases; unmatched junction nucleotides: 5. The germline CDR1 and CDR2 sequences are KGHDR and SFDVKD.

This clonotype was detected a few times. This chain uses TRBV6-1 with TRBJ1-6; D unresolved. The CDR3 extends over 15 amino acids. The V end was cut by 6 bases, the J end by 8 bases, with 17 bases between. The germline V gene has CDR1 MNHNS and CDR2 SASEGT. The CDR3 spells CASRRDGLGDSPLHF. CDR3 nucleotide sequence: TGTGCCAGCAGGCGCGACGGATTGGGAGATTCACCCCTCCACTTT.

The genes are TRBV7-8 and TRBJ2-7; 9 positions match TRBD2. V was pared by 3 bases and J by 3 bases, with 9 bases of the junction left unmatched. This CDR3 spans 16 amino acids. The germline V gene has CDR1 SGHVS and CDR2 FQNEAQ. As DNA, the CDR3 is TGTGCCAGCAGCTTGGCCGGGACTAGCAGTTTCTACGAGCAGTACTTC. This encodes CASSLAGTSSFYEQYF.

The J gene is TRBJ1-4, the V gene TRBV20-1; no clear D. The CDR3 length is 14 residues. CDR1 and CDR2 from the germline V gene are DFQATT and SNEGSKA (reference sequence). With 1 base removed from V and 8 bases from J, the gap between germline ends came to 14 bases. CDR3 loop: CSARVVGVGEKLFF. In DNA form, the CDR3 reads TGCAGTGCTAGAGTGGTCGGGGTTGGGGAAAAACTGTTTTTT.

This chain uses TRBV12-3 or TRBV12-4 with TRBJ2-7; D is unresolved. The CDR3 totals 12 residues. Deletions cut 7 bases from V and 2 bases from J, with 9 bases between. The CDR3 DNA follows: TGTGCCAGCAAAGGCAGAACCTACGAGCAGTACTTC. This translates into CASKGRTYEQYF.